The T cell receptor beta chain described here comes from a study of blood T cells in healthy people across ages (dated by TCRdb to the mid-2010s). Describing the broader study: Template switching captured roughly one uniquely barcoded TCR beta cDNA molecule per two T cells in model experiments. Donors of different ages were randomly distributed across sequencing lanes to avoid experimental bias. For two donors (one aged 18 to 29 and one aged 80 or older), the study analyzed two additional independent replicas of 1 million unique cDNA reads from the same blood draw. Age-related changes in TCR beta repertoire diversity were measured in the study by deep sequencing normalized with unique cDNA molecular identifiers. The donors were split into four age groups: young (average 16 years), middle-aged (about 40), aged (roughly 60) and long-lived (approximately 80). Paper-wide results and their limitations: Because donor CMV infection status was unknown, age-related changes in expanded clonotypes were potentially confounded. Estimates of total diversity based on one million sequenced T cells were regarded as lower bounds and as underestimates. Observed TCR beta diversity correlated strongly with the percentage of naive T cells measured by flow cytometry. As age increased, observed TCR beta diversity per million T cells dropped in a roughly linear way, and a significant reduction was already evident by age 40. Because profiling used bulk unsorted PBMCs, naive and antigen-experienced compartments could not be compared conclusively. Compared with the aged group, the long-lived group had more naive CD4+ T cells, fewer expanded clones and increased TCR diversity, suggesting age selection.

Library generation was performed with 5' RACE. TCRdb shows the sequencer as Illumina HiSeq 2500. A second PCR of about 6 to 11 cycles was run with a J-beta primer mix and a sample-barcoded 5' primer. A unique molecular identifier was introduced onto each TCR beta cDNA molecule by a template-switch 5' adaptor carrying 12 random nucleotides. Each sample yielded at least 2.5 million CDR3-containing paired-end reads. First-strand cDNA was synthesized from all RNA with the Mint cDNA synthesis kit, primed by a TRBC-specific oligonucleotide. After uracil-DNA glycosylase treatment, a first 18-cycle PCR used universal primers M1SS and BC2_uni_R on all cDNA. Per the original workflow: Normalization of each sample was performed by random selection of 1 million high-quality reads, each carrying a distinct molecular identifier. Reads with shared molecular identifiers were discarded instead of being binned into consensus sequences. MiTCR, set to a Q25 quality threshold and the strictest error-elimination algorithm, was used for CDR3 identification, clonotype clustering and error correction. A nonparametric unseen species model with Euler transformation was used to estimate a lower bound on total TCR beta diversity. TCRdb itself trimmed the public reads at Q25 with fastp, ran MiXCR and retained productive beta chains. Entries that share a CDR3 protein sequence are merged under the most common genes and DNA. These V and J calls originate from TCRdb's pipeline instead of the authors' own analysis. Here the sample has 650,000 to 800,000 distinct CDR3 sequences; around 43% occur a single time. The ten largest clonotypes hold 15% to 25% of the sample.

On this clonotype itself: What antigen it recognizes has not been identified. No much larger clone is present one base from it, and per-base qualities are unavailable.

Donors were under 40 systemically healthy Caucasian individuals from Russia aged roughly 6 to 90 years. Approximately 10 milliliters of peripheral blood were collected from each donor into EDTA-treated Vacutainer tubes. Ficoll-Paque density-gradient centrifugation was used to isolate PBMCs, with at least 6.5 million per sample. Trizol reagent was used to extract total RNA from the PBMCs, yielding at least 6 micrograms per sample. For every donor, flow cytometry on a PBMC aliquot measured the percentage of naive CD45RAhigh/CD27high T cells. The germline ends are 15 bases apart after V is trimmed by 10 bases and J by 8 bases. The cysteine opens and the phenylalanine closes a CDR3 of 13 amino acids. Only CDR3 DNA is held: 39 bases, read in frame from base 1. The CDR1 and CDR2 encoded by the germline V gene (reference sequence) are MNHEY and SMNVEV.

Material: blood. This clonotype was obtained from a man between 60 and 70 years old in good health. Rearrangement joined TRBV27 to TRBJ1-6; no D gene call is confident. This receptor has the CDR3 CATRGRWDSPLHF. The nucleotides read TGTGCCACCCGCGGACGGTGGGATTCACCCCTCCACTTT.